This TCR beta chain appears in the sequencing data of a study of shared T cell receptors in the human thymus. V lost 3 bases and J lost 2, with 18 bases in between. The CDR3 is 16 amino acids. CDR1 SGHDT and CDR2 YYEEEE come from the germline V gene. TCRdb keeps only in-frame clones here, not all; method: immunoSEQ multiplex PCR. Of some 700,000 clones listed, 88% are singletons. Another study also made use of these data, one on human thymus T cells. This second report adds: The thymus tissue came from resections taken during corrective heart surgery. Usage of V and J genes appeared biased in thymic and blood repertoires.

The rearrangement joins TRBV5-6 to TRBJ2-7; D is uncertain. The receptor comes from a boy younger than two with a congenital heart defect. The sequenced sample was thymocytes. The CDR3 sequence is CASSSGVTVQTYEQYF. Here the CDR3 DNA reads TGTGCCAGCAGCTCCGGCGTGACTGTTCAGACCTACGAGCAGTACTTC.